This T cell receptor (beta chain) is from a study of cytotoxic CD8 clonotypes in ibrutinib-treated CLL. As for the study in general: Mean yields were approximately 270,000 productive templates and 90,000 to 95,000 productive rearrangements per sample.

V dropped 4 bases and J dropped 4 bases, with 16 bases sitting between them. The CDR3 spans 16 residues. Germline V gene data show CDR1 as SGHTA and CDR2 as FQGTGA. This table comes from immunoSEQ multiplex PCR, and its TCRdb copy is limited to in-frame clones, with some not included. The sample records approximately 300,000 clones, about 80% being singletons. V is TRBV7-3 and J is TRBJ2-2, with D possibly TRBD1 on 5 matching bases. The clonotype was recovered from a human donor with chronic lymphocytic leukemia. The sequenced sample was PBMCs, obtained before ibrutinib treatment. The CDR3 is CASSSGVQGLTGELFF. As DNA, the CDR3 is TGTGCCAGCAGCTCAGGCGTCCAGGGCCTCACCGGGGAGCTGTTTTTT.